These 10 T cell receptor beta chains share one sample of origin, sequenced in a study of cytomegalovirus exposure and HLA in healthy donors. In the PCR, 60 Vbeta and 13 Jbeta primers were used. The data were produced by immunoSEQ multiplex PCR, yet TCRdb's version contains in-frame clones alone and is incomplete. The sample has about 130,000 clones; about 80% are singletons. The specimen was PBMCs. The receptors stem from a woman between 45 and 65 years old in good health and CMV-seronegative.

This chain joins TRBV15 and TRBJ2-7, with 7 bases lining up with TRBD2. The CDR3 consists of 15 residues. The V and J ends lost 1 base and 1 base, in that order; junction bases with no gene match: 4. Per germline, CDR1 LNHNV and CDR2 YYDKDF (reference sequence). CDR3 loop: CATSRGGGLSYEQYF. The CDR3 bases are TGTGCCACCAGCAGAGGGGGGGGACTGTCCTACGAGCAGTACTTC.

The chain's CDR3 is CASSLAGTRPSNTQYF. The CDR3 nucleotides are TGTGCCAGCAGTTTGGCGGGAACCCGGCCATCGAATACGCAGTATTTT. This chain connects TRBV27 to TRBJ2-3, with D tentatively TRBD2 (6 bases). Germline lookup yields CDR1 MNHEY and CDR2 SMNVEV (reference sequence). There are 16 residues in the CDR3. Deletions cut 3 bases from V and 7 bases from J, with 20 bases between.

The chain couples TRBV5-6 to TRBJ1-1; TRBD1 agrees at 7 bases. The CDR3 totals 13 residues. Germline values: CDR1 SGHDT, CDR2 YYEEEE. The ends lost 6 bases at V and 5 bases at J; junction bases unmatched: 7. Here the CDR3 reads CASTPTGNTEAFF. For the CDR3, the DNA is TGTGCCAGCACCCCGACAGGGAATACTGAAGCTTTCTTT. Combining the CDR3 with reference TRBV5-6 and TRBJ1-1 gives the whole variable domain DAGVTQSPTHLIKTRGQQVTLRCSPKSGHDTVSWYQQALGQGPQFIFQYYEEEERQRGNFPDRFSGHQFPNYSSELNVNALLLGDSALYLCASTPTGNTEAFFGQGTRLTVV.

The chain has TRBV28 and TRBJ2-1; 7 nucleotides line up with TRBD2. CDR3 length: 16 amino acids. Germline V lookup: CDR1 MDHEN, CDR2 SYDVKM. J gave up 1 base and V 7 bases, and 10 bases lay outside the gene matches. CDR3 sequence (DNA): TGTGCCAGCACACCCCTACTAGCGATGTCCTACAATGAGCAGTTCTTC. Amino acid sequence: CASTPLLAMSYNEQFF.

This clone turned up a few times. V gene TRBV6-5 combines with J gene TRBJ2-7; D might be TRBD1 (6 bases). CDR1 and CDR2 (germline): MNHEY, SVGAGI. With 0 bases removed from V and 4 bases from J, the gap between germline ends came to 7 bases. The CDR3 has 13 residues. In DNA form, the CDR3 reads TGTGCCAGCAGTTACTCGAGGGGGTACGAGCAGTACTTC. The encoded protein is CASSYSRGYEQYF.

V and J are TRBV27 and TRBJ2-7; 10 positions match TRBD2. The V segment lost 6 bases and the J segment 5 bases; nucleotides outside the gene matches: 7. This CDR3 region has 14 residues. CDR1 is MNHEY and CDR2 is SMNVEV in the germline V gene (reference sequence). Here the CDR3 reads CASRAGGRVHEQYF. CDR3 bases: TGTGCCAGCAGAGCGGGAGGGCGGGTCCACGAGCAGTACTTC.

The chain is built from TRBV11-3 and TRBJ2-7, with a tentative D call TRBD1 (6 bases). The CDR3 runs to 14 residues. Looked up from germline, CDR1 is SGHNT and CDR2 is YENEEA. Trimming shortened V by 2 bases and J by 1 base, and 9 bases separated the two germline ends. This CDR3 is CASSLQGTSYEQYF. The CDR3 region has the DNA TGTGCCAGCAGCTTACAGGGGACATCCTACGAGCAGTACTTC.

The CDR3 loop is CASRTGTGADGYTF. The DNA of the CDR3 is TGTGCCAGCAGGACCGGGACAGGGGCTGATGGCTACACCTTC. V and J are TRBV6-6 and TRBJ1-2, with 10 bases identical to TRBD1. Germline V gene data show CDR1 as MNHNY and CDR2 as SVGAGI (reference sequence). V shed 6 bases and J 6 bases; nucleotides not matched to a gene: 7. This CDR3 spans 14 amino acids.

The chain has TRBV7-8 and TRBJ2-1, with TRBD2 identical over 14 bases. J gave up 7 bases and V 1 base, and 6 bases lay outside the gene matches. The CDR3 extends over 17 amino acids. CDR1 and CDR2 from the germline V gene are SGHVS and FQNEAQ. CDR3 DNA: TGTGCCAGCAGCTTAGGGTCTCGGACTAGCGGGAGGAATGAGCAGTTCTTC. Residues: CASSLGSRTSGRNEQFF.

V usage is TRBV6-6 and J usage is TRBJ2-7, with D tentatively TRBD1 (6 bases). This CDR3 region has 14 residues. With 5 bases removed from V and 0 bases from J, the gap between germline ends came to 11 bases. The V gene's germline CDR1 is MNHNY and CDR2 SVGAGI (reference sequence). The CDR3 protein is CASSPRDNSYEQYF. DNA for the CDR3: TGTGCCAGCAGTCCCCGGGACAACTCCTACGAGCAGTACTTC.